A selection of T cell receptor beta chains follows, all from one sample in a study of cytomegalovirus exposure and HLA in healthy donors. Some clones are missing from TCRdb's copy, which holds only in-frame ones; the method was immunoSEQ multiplex PCR. The repertoire consists of about 220,000 clones, with roughly 70% occurring once and the leading ten covering less than 2%. Sequenced sample: PBMCs. These TCRs come from a woman aged 30 to 39 in good health and CMV-seronegative. CDR3s include the opening cysteine and the closing phenylalanine or tryptophan. A D gene is named only where the DNA matches it firmly. Expanded clones get a size class; other rows say once, few or many, or leave the size out.

CDR3 DNA	CDR3 protein	clone size	V gene	D gene	J gene
TGTGCCACCAGCAGAGATAAGGGGTATTCACCCCTCCCCTTT	CATSRDKGYSPLPF	.	TRBV15	.	TRBJ1-6
TGTGCCAGCAGTTACTCGAACCCACAGGATTTTGGCTACACCTTC	CASSYSNPQDFGYTF	few	TRBV6-5	.	TRBJ1-2
TGTGCCAGCAGCCCCCGGACAGGAAATGAAAAACTGTTTTTT	CASSPRTGNEKLFF	.	TRBV11-2	TRBD1	TRBJ1-4
TGTGCCAGCAGCTTCGGAGATACGCAGTATTTT	CASSFGDTQYF	.	TRBV7-8	.	TRBJ2-3
TGTGCCAGCAGTGGGCAGGGATCAACTAATGAAAAACTGTTTTTT	CASSGQGSTNEKLFF	.	TRBV2	.	TRBJ1-4
TGTGCCAGCAGCGCTCAGTCTGGGGCCAACGTCCTGACTTTC	CASSAQSGANVLTF	.	TRBV9	.	TRBJ2-6
TGTGCCAGCAGCATTGGACAGGCCTACGAGCAGTACTTC	CASSIGQAYEQYF	.	TRBV5-6	TRBD1	TRBJ2-7
TGTGCCAGCAGCCCGGGGGGGGGAACTAATGAAAAACTGTTTTTT	CASSPGGGTNEKLFF	.	TRBV2	.	TRBJ1-4
TGTGCCAGCAGTTTACGGGTTCTGGCGGGCAGTTACTACGAGCAGTACTTC	CASSLRVLAGSYYEQYF	.	TRBV27	.	TRBJ2-7
TGTGCCAGCAGCAAGACTAGCGGGAGGCGAGAGACCCAGTACTTC	CASSKTSGRRETQYF	once	TRBV7-3	TRBD2	TRBJ2-5
TGCAGCGTGCTACTAGCAGAAGCCTACAATGAGCAGTTCTTC	CSVLLAEAYNEQFF	.	TRBV29-1	.	TRBJ2-1
TGTGCCAGCTCACCATACAGGGACGGGAACACTGAAGCTTTCTTT	CASSPYRDGNTEAFF	.	TRBV18	.	TRBJ1-1
TGTGCCAGTAGTCCACAGACAGGGTTCACTGAAGCTTTCTTT	CASSPQTGFTEAFF	few	TRBV19	TRBD1	TRBJ1-1
TGTGCCAGCAGCCCACTAGCGGGGGGTGTGACAGATACGCAGTATTTT	CASSPLAGGVTDTQYF	.	TRBV7-9	TRBD2	TRBJ2-3
TGTGCCAGCAGTGAAGAATCGGGGACACCTCAGTTCTTC	CASSEESGTPQFF	.	TRBV6-1	.	TRBJ2-1
TGCGCCAGCAGCCAAGGGTGGAGACAAGAGACCCAGTACTTC	CASSQGWRQETQYF	few	TRBV4-1	.	TRBJ2-5
TGCGCCAGCAGCCAAGGGACAGGGGTCTCCGGGGAGCTGTTTTTT	CASSQGTGVSGELFF	.	TRBV5-1	TRBD1	TRBJ2-2
TGCGCCAGCAGCTGGCAGACCGGGGAAACTAATGAAAAACTGTTTTTT	CASSWQTGETNEKLFF	.	TRBV5-1	.	TRBJ1-4
TGTGCCAGCAGCTTTGAAGGGGGCCAGGGCGACACTGAAGCTTTCTTT	CASSFEGGQGDTEAFF	.	TRBV7-3	TRBD1	TRBJ1-1
TGTGCCTGGAGACACGGACAGGGTTACGGTGGCTACACCTTC	CAWRHGQGYGGYTF	few	TRBV30	TRBD1	TRBJ1-2
TGTGCCAGCAGCACCGGGACAGGGGGCACGAATGGCTACACCTTC	CASSTGTGGTNGYTF	.	TRBV7-3	TRBD1	TRBJ1-2
TGTGCCAGCAGCCCGATAGCGGGGGACTACAATGAGCAGTTCTTC	CASSPIAGDYNEQFF	.	TRBV6-1	TRBD2	TRBJ2-1